The 29 T cell receptor beta chains reported below all come from one sample, sequenced in a study of blood T cell repertoires in COVID-19. Here immunoSEQ multiplex PCR was the method, and the copy in TCRdb shows in-frame clones only, minus some. The sample yields over 200,000 clones, around 80% seen once. The sequenced sample consisted of peripheral blood. These receptors came from a human donor in a cohort sampled during active COVID-19.

This clone is a singleton in its sample. The rearrangement uses TRBV24-1 and TRBJ2-7; 9 bases line up with TRBD1. This CDR3 has 15 amino acids. Germline trimming cut 3 bases from V and 5 bases from J; bases unmatched to any gene: 7. CDR1 is KGHDR and CDR2 is SFDVKD in the germline V gene. CDR3 sequence: CATSDPGQGNDEQYF. The CDR3 bases are TGTGCCACCAGTGATCCGGGACAGGGTAACGACGAGCAGTACTTC.

V gene TRBV19 combines with J gene TRBJ2-1, with D possibly being TRBD2 (5 bases). The CDR3 has 14 amino acids. Deletions cut 5 bases from V and 3 bases from J, with 11 bases between. Germline V CDR1 and CDR2: LNHDA, SQIVND (reference sequence). The CDR3 loop reads CASSEGGLYNEQFF. The CDR3 nucleotides read TGTGCCAGTAGTGAAGGCGGGCTCTACAATGAGCAGTTCTTC.

The V and J genes are TRBV19 and TRBJ2-7, with D possibly being TRBD2 (5 bases). Germline CDR1 and CDR2: LNHDA and SQIVND (reference sequence). V dropped 2 bases and J dropped 1 base, with 9 bases sitting between them. This CDR3 is built from 14 residues. CDR3 region: CASSINSASYEQYF. CDR3 DNA sequence: TGTGCCAGTAGTATAAATAGCGCTTCCTACGAGCAGTACTTC. Variable domain in full (rest from reference TRBV19 and TRBJ2-7): DGGITQSPKYLFRKEGQNVTLSCEQNLNHDAMYWYRQDPGQGLRLIYYSQIVNDFQKGDIAEGYSVSREKKESFPLTVTSAQKNPTAFYLCASSINSASYEQYFGPGTRLTVT.

V and J are TRBV6-2 or TRBV6-3 and TRBJ1-6; 7 bases are a match to TRBD1. Trimming at V came to 2 bases and at J to 7 bases, leaving 5 bases not matched to a gene. CDR1 MNHEY and CDR2 SVGEGT come from the germline V gene. The CDR3 spans 15 residues. CDR3 nucleotide sequence: TGTGCCAGCAGTTACGTCGGGACAGCAAATTCACCCCTCCACTTT. Its protein is CASSYVGTANSPLHF.

The chain has TRBV28 and TRBJ2-2, with D possibly matching TRBD1 (5 bases). The CDR3 loop spans 15 amino acids. V shed 8 bases and J shed 4 bases, with 17 bases lying between them. Germline CDR1 and CDR2: MDHEN and SYDVKM. CDR3 in DNA: TGTGCCAGCTCCTACTCTAGGGGTGGCACCGGGGAGCTGTTTTTT. Encoded protein: CASSYSRGGTGELFF.

This clone was observed a single time. This chain links TRBV5-1 with TRBJ1-1, with 8 bases identical to TRBD1. The CDR3 has 14 amino acids. The J segment lost 0 bases and the V segment lost 4 bases, leaving 2 bases of the junction unmatched. CDR1 is SGHRS, CDR2 YFSETQ, per germline. DNA for the CDR3: TGCGCCAGCAGCCCGGACAGGGTGAACACTGAAGCTTTCTTT. This encodes CASSPDRVNTEAFF. The full variable domain, rest sourced from reference TRBV5-1 and TRBJ1-1, is KAGVTQTPRYLIKTRGQQVTLSCSPISGHRSVSWYQQTPGQGLQFLFEYFSETQRNKGNFPGRFSGRQFSNSRSEMNVSTLELGDSALYLCASSPDRVNTEAFFGQGTRLTVV.

This chain connects TRBV27 to TRBJ1-2; D not certain. Germline-derived CDR1 and CDR2 are MNHEY and SMNVEV (reference sequence). The CDR3 runs 15 residues. V was trimmed by 3 bases and J by 0 bases, leaving 11 bases between them. CDR3 loop: CASSFEGKTNYGYTF. Written as DNA, the CDR3 is TGTGCCAGCAGTTTCGAGGGCAAAACTAACTATGGCTACACCTTC.

The chain recombines TRBV6-5 with TRBJ2-1; 11 bases map to TRBD2. Germline CDR1 and CDR2: MNHEY and SVGAGI. CDR3 length: 15 amino acids. Unmatched junction bases numbered 6, after V lost 4 bases and J lost 7 bases. CDR3 region: CASSSPGLADNEQFF. CDR3 nucleotides: TGTGCCAGCAGTTCTCCGGGACTAGCGGATAATGAGCAGTTCTTC.

The rearrangement links TRBV28 to TRBJ1-2, with D unclear. Germline lookup yields CDR1 MDHEN and CDR2 SYDVKM. CDR3 size: 11 residues. The V gene lost 8 bases and the J gene lost 8 bases, with 12 bases spanning the gap. In DNA form, the CDR3 reads TGTGCCAGCCTCGCTCCGGGGGGCTACACCTTC. It translates to CASLAPGGYTF.

J is TRBJ1-4 and V is TRBV5-5; TRBD1 aligns across 8 bases. Germline V CDR1 and CDR2: SGHKS, YYEKEE (reference sequence). Losses at the gene ends were 4 bases for V and 5 bases for J; bases not matched to a gene: 7. The CDR3 consists of 15 residues. The CDR3 DNA reads TGTGCCAGCAGCGTAGTGGGACAGGAAAATGAAAAACTGTTTTTT. Its protein product is CASSVVGQENEKLFF.

This clone was observed many times. The rearrangement joins TRBV30 to TRBJ1-2, with TRBD1 matching 8 bases. Germline CDR1 reads GTSNPN; CDR2 reads SVGIG (reference sequence). V lost 7 bases to trimming and J lost 0 bases; unmatched junction nucleotides: 10. This CDR3 contains 15 residues. The CDR3 region has the DNA TGTGCCTTCCCAGAAGCGGGACAGGCTAACTATGGCTACACCTTC. It yields the protein CAFPEAGQANYGYTF.

V usage is TRBV19 and J usage is TRBJ1-2; perhaps TRBD1 as D (5 bases). Trimming cost V 7 bases and J 2 bases, with 14 bases left between them. This CDR3 spans 14 amino acids. From germline, CDR1 is LNHDA and CDR2 SQIVND (reference sequence). The CDR3: CASTRVTENYGYTF. Here the CDR3 DNA reads TGTGCCAGTACTCGCGTGACAGAAAACTATGGCTACACCTTC.

The V gene is TRBV30, the J gene TRBJ1-2; D is unresolved. Trimming shortened V by 4 bases and J by 8 bases, and 11 bases separated the two germline ends. This CDR3 region has 11 residues. Germline lookup yields CDR1 GTSNPN and CDR2 SVGIG (reference sequence). CDR3 loop: CAWIGLGGYTF. The CDR3 region has the DNA TGTGCCTGGATTGGGCTCGGAGGCTACACCTTC. Based on the CDR3 plus reference TRBV30 and TRBJ1-2, the full variable domain is SQTIHQWPATLVQPVGSPLSLECTVEGTSNPNLYWYRQAAGRGLQLLFYSVGIGQISSEVPQNLSASRPQDRQFILSSKKLLLSDSGFYLCAWIGLGGYTFGSGTRLTVV.

The chain couples TRBV6-6 to TRBJ2-5; possible D gene TRBD1, 5 bases. Germline V gene data show CDR1 as MNHNY and CDR2 as SVGAGI (reference sequence). Between the trimmed V and J ends, which lost 0 bases and 5 bases, there was a span of 16 bases. The CDR3 is 16 amino acids. The CDR3 DNA follows: TGTGCCAGCAGTTACTCGATTGGAAATAGGGGTGAGACCCAGTACTTC. It translates to CASSYSIGNRGETQYF.

This chain links TRBV20-1 with TRBJ2-7; D unresolved. The ends were cut back, 6 bases at V and 6 bases at J, with 12 bases in the middle. This CDR3 region has 11 residues. The germline gives CDR1 DFQATT, CDR2 SNEGSKA (reference sequence). CDR3 residues: CSACEVSEQYF. CDR3 nucleotide sequence: TGCAGTGCATGTGAGGTCTCCGAGCAGTACTTC.

The chain joins TRBV6-6 to TRBJ2-2, with unresolved D. Germline V gene lookup returns CDR1 MNHNY and CDR2 SVGAGI (reference sequence). Trimming removed 1 base at V and 7 bases at J, with 4 bases between. CDR3 length: 12 amino acids. This CDR3 is CASSYFSGELFF. Here the CDR3 DNA reads TGTGCCAGCAGTTACTTCAGCGGGGAGCTGTTTTTT.

V usage is TRBV13 and J usage is TRBJ2-2, with TRBD2 matching over 11 bases. The CDR3 totals 15 residues. Germline trimming cut 5 bases from V and 3 bases from J; bases unmatched to any gene: 2. Germline CDR1 is PRHDT and CDR2 is FYEKMQ (reference sequence). The CDR3: CASSISGGDTGELFF. The CDR3 region has the DNA TGTGCCAGCAGCATTAGCGGGGGGGACACCGGGGAGCTGTTTTTT.

J is TRBJ1-1 and V is TRBV4-3; 8 positions agree with TRBD1. This CDR3 comprises 17 residues. The V segment lost 0 bases and the J segment 1 base; nucleotides outside the gene matches: 7. Germline CDR1 is LGHNA and CDR2 is YSLEER. The CDR3 sequence is CASSQDSGGWGNTEAFF. The CDR3 coding sequence is TGCGCCAGCAGCCAAGACTCAGGGGGCTGGGGGAACACTGAAGCTTTCTTT.

This rearrangement joins TRBV18 to TRBJ2-1; possibly TRBD2 for D (5 bases). CDR1 KGHSH and CDR2 LQKENI come from the germline V gene. This CDR3 comprises 14 residues. Trimming shortened V by 0 bases and J by 10 bases, and 13 bases separated the two germline ends. CDR3 sequence (DNA): TGTGCCAGCTCACCACCGATCCAGCGCGGGGAGCAGTTCTTC. This gives the protein CASSPPIQRGEQFF.

This chain links TRBV4-2 with TRBJ2-5, with D perhaps matching TRBD1 (6 bases). Trimming took 3 bases from V and 9 from J, leaving 14 bases between them. Per germline, CDR1 LGHNA and CDR2 YNFKEQ. The CDR3 has 13 amino acids. CDR3 DNA: TGTGCCAGCAGCCAGAGGGACACCCACGCCCAGTACTTC. Its protein product is CASSQRDTHAQYF.

V usage is TRBV6-6 and J usage is TRBJ2-1, with TRBD2 matching over 10 bases. The CDR3 sequence is 14 residues long. Germline V gene lookup returns CDR1 MNHNY and CDR2 SVGAGI (reference sequence). Trimming at V came to 4 bases and at J to 7 bases, leaving 4 bases not matched to a gene. DNA for the CDR3: TGTGCCAGCAGTTCAGTAGCGGGAGGTAATGAGCAGTTCTTC. Its protein product is CASSSVAGGNEQFF.

The genes are TRBV5-1 and TRBJ2-7; 10 bases are shared with TRBD2. J gave up 5 bases and V 4 bases, and 9 bases lay outside the gene matches. Looked up from germline, CDR1 is SGHRS and CDR2 is YFSETQ. There are 15 residues in the CDR3. The CDR3 sequence: CASSPPSGSSDEQYF. CDR3 nucleotide sequence: TGCGCCAGCAGCCCGCCTAGCGGGAGTTCCGACGAGCAGTACTTC.

V gene TRBV28 combines with J gene TRBJ2-4; perhaps TRBD1 as D (6 bases). The CDR3 extends over 17 amino acids. Trimming shortened V by 5 bases and J by 0 bases, and 17 bases separated the two germline ends. Germline-derived CDR1 and CDR2 are MDHEN and SYDVKM. This CDR3 reads CASSPLQGRVAKNIQYF. CDR3 sequence (DNA): TGTGCCAGCAGTCCTCTACAGGGAAGGGTAGCCAAAAACATTCAGTACTTC.

The gene calls are TRBV6-5 and TRBJ1-6; D might be TRBD1 (5 bases). Germline V CDR1 and CDR2: MNHEY, SVGAGI. There are 14 residues in the CDR3. Trimming took off 5 bases at V and 5 bases at J, with 10 bases between the two ends. CDR3: CASSPQGNNSPLHF. The CDR3, as DNA: TGTGCCAGCAGTCCGCAGGGAAATAATTCACCCCTCCACTTT.

This chain's CDR3 is CATSDLRLAGGLLRDEQFF. The CDR3 DNA reads as TGTGCCACCAGTGATTTGCGACTAGCGGGAGGACTCCTCCGCGATGAGCAGTTCTTC. The gene calls are TRBV24-1 and TRBJ2-1, with 13 positions matching TRBD2. Per germline, CDR1 KGHDR and CDR2 SFDVKD. V shed 0 bases, J shed 8 bases, and the junction held 12 bases outside the gene matches. This CDR3 is built from 19 residues.

CDR3 sequence reads: CASSLDREHTQYF. For the CDR3, the DNA is TGTGCCAGCAGCTTAGACAGGGAACATACGCAGTATTTT. The chain links TRBV7-9 to TRBJ2-3; perhaps TRBD1 as D (6 bases). V lost 1 base and J lost 7, with 9 bases in between. Germline loops: CDR1 SEHNR, CDR2 FQNEAQ (reference sequence). CDR3 length: 13 residues.

There are a few counts of this clone. This chain connects TRBV6-6 to TRBJ2-1; possible D gene TRBD1, 5 bases. Trimming removed 5 bases from V and 10 bases from J, with 15 bases in between. This CDR3 comprises 13 residues. From germline, CDR1 is MNHNY and CDR2 SVGAGI (reference sequence). This chain's CDR3 is CASSQVRQQEQFF. CDR3 in DNA: TGTGCCAGCAGTCAGGTCCGACAGCAAGAGCAGTTCTTC.

V gene TRBV18 combines with J gene TRBJ1-1, with TRBD1 matching over 8 bases. CDR3 length: 13 residues. The J segment lost 7 bases and the V segment lost 5 bases, leaving 6 bases of the junction unmatched. Looked up from germline, CDR1 is KGHSH and CDR2 is LQKENI. The CDR3 sequence: CASSGGQESEAFF. The CDR3 bases are TGTGCCAGCTCAGGGGGACAGGAGAGTGAAGCTTTCTTT.

This clone was observed a handful of times. The rearrangement links TRBV4-1 to TRBJ2-7; 7 positions match TRBD1. The CDR3 covers 15 residues. V was clipped by 3 bases and J by 5 bases; unmatched bases: 10. The germline gives CDR1 MGHRA, CDR2 YSYEKL. The CDR3 reads CASSHPTGSRDEQYF. DNA of the CDR3: TGCGCCAGCAGCCATCCGACAGGGAGCCGCGACGAGCAGTACTTC.